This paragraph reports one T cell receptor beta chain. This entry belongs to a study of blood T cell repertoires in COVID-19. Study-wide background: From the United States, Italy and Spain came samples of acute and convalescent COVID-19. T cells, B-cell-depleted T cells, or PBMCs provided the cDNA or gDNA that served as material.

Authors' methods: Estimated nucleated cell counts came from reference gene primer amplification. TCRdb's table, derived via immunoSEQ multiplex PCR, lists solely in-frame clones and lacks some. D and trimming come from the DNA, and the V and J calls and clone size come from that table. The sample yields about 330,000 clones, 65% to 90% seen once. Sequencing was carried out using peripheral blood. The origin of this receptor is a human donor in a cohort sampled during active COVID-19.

The CDR3 DNA reads as TGTGCCAGCAACATGGGCCAGAGCTCTGGGGCCAACGTCCTGACTTTC. It specifies CASNMGQSSGANVLTF. The V call is TRBV2, the J call TRBJ2-6; D remains ambiguous. Trimming removed 7 bases at V and 0 bases at J, with 13 bases between. CDR3 size: 16 residues. Per the germline V gene, CDR1 is SNHLY and CDR2 is FYNNEI.